The source of this T cell receptor beta chain is a study of breast tumors, draining lymph nodes, adjacent tissues. Study results and limitations: Tumor repertoires ranked between lymph nodes and nontumor tissue in diversity, with V and J gene preferences. Tumor T cell lymph node origin was a supported hypothesis, not proven. The data were judged consistent with most tumor T cells coming from lymph node and expanding in tumor. Luminal-like breast cancer showed significantly greater tumor-nontumor repertoire similarity than basal-like breast cancer did.

Germline CDR1 reads DFQATT; CDR2 reads SNEGSKA (reference sequence). The CDR3 runs to 13 residues. Points on this clonotype: Its matching antigen is unknown. This could be a read error, since a much larger clone is one nucleotide away.

Samples came from axillary lymph nodes draining the breast cancer. TCRdb reprocessed the multiplex PCR reads with MiXCR, giving one entry per CDR3 protein. The data hold fewer than 200,000 distinct CDR3 sequences, with roughly a third observed a single time. The receptor's source is a female donor with breast cancer. Some clones in this sample may be carry-over from other donors' samples. The sample taken for sequencing was axillary lymph node tissue. The rearrangement uses TRBV20-1 and TRBJ2-1, with a weak D call TRBD2 (6 bases). The CDR3 DNA follows: TGCAGTGCCCCTCGGGGAGGATACAATGCGCAGTTCTTC. Translating gives CSAPRGGYNAQFF.